The 20 T cell receptor beta chains presented below share a single source sample, sequenced in a study of CD8+ T cells in alopecia areata. The authors extracted RNA and reverse transcribed it into cDNA as the sequencing template. The data were produced by immunoSEQ multiplex PCR, yet TCRdb's version contains in-frame clones alone and is incomplete. The data contain some 4,800 clones, roughly 66% of them singletons. Treatment denoted: oral pan-JAK inhibitor, 5-10 mg twice daily. Samples from alopecia areata patients were lesional scalp punch biopsies and peripheral blood. The sequencing here drew on skin, taken at approximately week 39, from a patient treated with tofacitinib. The receptors stem from a human donor with alopecia areata.

This chain uses TRBV6-1 with TRBJ2-1; D gene uncertain. Germline V gene data show CDR1 as MNHNS and CDR2 as SASEGT. V shed 5 bases and J shed 4 bases, with 15 bases lying between them. CDR3 length: 15 residues. Here the CDR3 DNA reads TGTGCCAGCAGTTCTCTTACAAATATTTACAATGAGCAGTTCTTC. Protein: CASSSLTNIYNEQFF.

This chain uses TRBV7-2 with TRBJ2-3; D may be TRBD2 (6 bases). CDR1 and CDR2 from the germline V gene are SGHTA and FQGNSA. This CDR3 contains 16 residues. Trimming cost V 4 bases and J 2 bases, with 16 bases left between them. CDR3 nucleotide sequence: TGTGCCAGCAGCTGGGGGACTCTCCAACCCACAGATACGCAGTATTTT. Translating gives CASSWGTLQPTDTQYF.

The rearrangement uses TRBV28 and TRBJ2-4, with 9 bases aligning to TRBD2. This CDR3 has 16 residues. The junction had 10 bases not matched to a gene; V was cut back by 6 bases and J by 4 bases. Germline CDR1 reads MDHEN; CDR2 reads SYDVKM. This CDR3 is CASRDTASGTKNIQYF. As DNA, the CDR3 is TGTGCCAGCAGGGATACCGCTAGCGGGACAAAAAACATTCAGTACTTC.

The chain has TRBV10-1 and TRBJ2-1; D unclear. The ends were cut back, 6 bases at V and 9 bases at J, with 15 bases in the middle. The CDR3 is made up of 13 amino acids. CDR1 WNHNN and CDR2 SYGVQD come from the germline V gene (reference sequence). CDR3 sequence: CASSRARASEQFF. The CDR3 bases are TGCGCCAGCAGCCGGGCCCGCGCAAGTGAGCAGTTCTTC.

This clone was picked up a small number of times. The rearrangement joins TRBV7-2 to TRBJ1-3; D unresolved. Germline V gene sequence: CDR1 SGHTA, CDR2 FQGNSA. Trimming took 4 bases from V and 0 from J, leaving 10 bases between them. The CDR3 totals 15 residues. The DNA for the CDR3 is TGTGCCAGCAGCTGGGAGTTCTCCTCTGGAAACACCATATATTTT. Amino acids: CASSWEFSSGNTIYF.

This rearrangement joins TRBV4-2 to TRBJ2-2, with TRBD2 matching over 7 bases. Germline CDR1 and CDR2: LGHNA and YNFKEQ. The CDR3 runs 21 residues. The ends lost 0 bases at V and 5 bases at J; junction bases unmatched: 21. The CDR3 DNA is TGTGCCAGCAGCCAAGAAAGGTGGATAGCGGGCCCTGGCCGTGGGACCGGGGAGCTGTTTTTT. This translates into CASSQERWIAGPGRGTGELFF.

This clone appeared a single time. CDR3 coding DNA: TGTGCCAGCAGCTGGGGACTAGCGGGAGGGGGACGCAATGAGCAGTTCTTC. Residues: CASSWGLAGGGRNEQFF. The rearrangement uses TRBV5-5 and TRBJ2-1; 16 bases align to TRBD2. Germline lookup yields CDR1 SGHKS and CDR2 YYEKEE (reference sequence). The CDR3 consists of 17 residues. V was pared by 3 bases and J by 6 bases, with 6 bases of the junction left unmatched.

V and J are TRBV9 and TRBJ2-7, with 12 bases aligning to TRBD2. The CDR3 runs 15 residues. The V and J ends lost 4 bases and 2 bases, in that order; junction bases with no gene match: 4. Germline lookup yields CDR1 SGDLS and CDR2 YYNGEE. CDR3 DNA: TGTGCCAGCAGCCCCCGGACTAGCGGGGCCTACGAGCAGTACTTC. Protein product: CASSPRTSGAYEQYF.

The V call is TRBV27, the J call TRBJ2-2; 7 bases map to TRBD1. Germline lookup yields CDR1 MNHEY and CDR2 SMNVEV (reference sequence). The CDR3 sequence is 13 residues long. The V segment lost 5 bases and the J segment 5 bases; nucleotides outside the gene matches: 2. CDR3 sequence (DNA): TGTGCCAGCAGTGTGACAGGGACCGGGGAGCTGTTTTTT. Translated: CASSVTGTGELFF.

The chain employs TRBV5-1 and TRBJ2-7, with 12 bases identical to TRBD2. The germline gives CDR1 SGHRS, CDR2 YFSETQ. The CDR3 is 17 amino acids. V lost 0 bases to trimming and J lost 4 bases; unmatched junction nucleotides: 8. The CDR3, as DNA: TGCGCCAGCAGCTTGGGCCGAACTAGCGGGAGGAGATACGAGCAGTACTTC. This codes for CASSLGRTSGRRYEQYF.

The chain links TRBV6-5 to TRBJ2-2, with 14 bases aligning to TRBD2. The length of the CDR3 is 15 residues. Germline V lookup: CDR1 MNHEY, CDR2 SVGAGI. With 4 bases clipped from V and 6 bases from J, the junction kept 1 base outside the gene matches. The CDR3 reads CASSSGLAGAGELFF. The CDR3 DNA is TGTGCCAGCAGTTCGGGACTAGCGGGAGCCGGGGAGCTGTTTTTT.

V and J are TRBV4-3 and TRBJ1-4, with D possibly being TRBD1 (5 bases). The germline CDR1 and CDR2 sequences are LGHNA and YSLEER. Trimming took off 1 base at V and 8 bases at J, with 23 bases between the two ends. The CDR3 length is 18 residues. DNA for the CDR3: TGCGCCAGCAGCCAAGTCAACCTAGGGTTCAGGGCTGGGGAAAAACTGTTTTTT. It codes for CASSQVNLGFRAGEKLFF.

V gene TRBV6-5 combines with J gene TRBJ1-5, with TRBD1 matching 8 bases. The CDR3 totals 14 residues. Germline assignment: CDR1 MNHEY and CDR2 SVGAGI. V dropped 8 bases and J dropped 2; count of bases not matched to a gene: 5. CDR3 nucleotides: TGTGCCAGCGACAGGGGTTTTGGCAATCAGCCCCAGCATTTT. Its translation is CASDRGFGNQPQHF.

CDR3 sequence reads: CASGGGDLKNNEQFF. CDR3 DNA: TGTGCCAGCGGCGGCGGGGACTTAAAGAACAATGAGCAGTTCTTC. The chain is built from TRBV10-3 and TRBJ2-1, with TRBD2 as a possible D gene (6 bases). The CDR3 runs to 15 residues. Trimming removed 10 bases from V and 5 bases from J, with 21 bases in between. The germline gives CDR1 ENHRY, CDR2 SYGVKD.

This chain joins TRBV25-1 and TRBJ2-1; D is unclear. CDR1 MGHDK and CDR2 SYGVNS come from the germline V gene. V dropped 3 bases and J dropped 0 bases, with 6 bases sitting between them. The CDR3 has 14 amino acids. The CDR3 DNA follows: TGTGCCAGCAGTGAGGTTGGCTCCTACAATGAGCAGTTCTTC. Translated: CASSEVGSYNEQFF.

This chain uses TRBV19 with TRBJ2-2; 11 positions agree with TRBD1. CDR1 and CDR2 from the germline V gene are LNHDA and SQIVND (reference sequence). Losses at the gene ends were 3 bases for V and 1 base for J; bases not matched to a gene: 7. The CDR3 sequence is 18 residues long. The DNA of the CDR3 is TGTGCCAGTAGTATCGGACAGGGGGCAGTGGTGAACACCGGGGAGCTGTTTTTT. Translating it yields CASSIGQGAVVNTGELFF.

The chain employs TRBV2 and TRBJ1-2; TRBD1 agrees at 9 bases. From germline, CDR1 is SNHLY and CDR2 FYNNEI. There are 14 residues in the CDR3. V lost 4 bases and J lost 2; bases outside the gene matches: 2. DNA of the CDR3: TGTGCCAGCAGTGCCGGGACAGGGAACTATGGCTACACCTTC. The encoded protein is CASSAGTGNYGYTF. Combining the CDR3 with reference TRBV2 and TRBJ1-2 gives the whole variable domain EPEVTQTPSHQVTQMGQEVILRCVPISNHLYFYWYRQILGQKVEFLVSFYNNEISEKSEIFDDQFSVERPDGSNFTLKIRSTKLEDSAMYFCASSAGTGNYGYTFGSGTRLTVV.

The genes are TRBV7-3 and TRBJ1-4; no definite D call. CDR1 SGHTA and CDR2 FQGTGA come from the germline V gene. The CDR3 contains 15 residues. The V end lost 4 bases, the J end lost 6 bases, and 15 bases lay between the germline ends. The CDR3 protein is CASSSPQCRYEKLFF. The CDR3 bases are TGTGCCAGCAGCTCCCCACAGTGTAGGTATGAAAAACTGTTTTTT. The variable domain in full, completed from reference TRBV7-3 and TRBJ1-4, reads GAGVSQTPSNKVTEKGKYVELRCDPISGHTALYWYRQSLGQGPEFLIYFQGTGAADDSGLPNDRFFAVRPEGSVSTLKIQRTERGDSAVYLCASSSPQCRYEKLFFGSGTQLSVL.

The CDR3 DNA reads TGTGCCAGCAATGCGGCAGGGGTGGTTAGGCTTGGCAAAAACATTCAGTACTTC. Translation gives CASNAAGVVRLGKNIQYF. The chain employs TRBV28 and TRBJ2-4; perhaps TRBD1 as D (6 bases). The CDR3 runs 18 residues. Germline-derived CDR1 and CDR2 are MDHEN and SYDVKM. Trimming shortened V by 7 bases and J by 3 bases, and 25 bases separated the two germline ends.

The V gene is TRBV30, the J gene TRBJ2-2; D possibly corresponds to TRBD2 (11 bases). Germline V gene lookup returns CDR1 GTSNPN and CDR2 SVGIG (reference sequence). CDR3 length: 18 amino acids. V was clipped by 5 bases and J by 2 bases, with 24 bases between them. CDR3 in DNA: TGTGCCTGGGACAGGGGGCGGCTAGCGGGAGGCAACACCGGGGAGCTGTTTTTT. Amino acid sequence: CAWDRGRLAGGNTGELFF.